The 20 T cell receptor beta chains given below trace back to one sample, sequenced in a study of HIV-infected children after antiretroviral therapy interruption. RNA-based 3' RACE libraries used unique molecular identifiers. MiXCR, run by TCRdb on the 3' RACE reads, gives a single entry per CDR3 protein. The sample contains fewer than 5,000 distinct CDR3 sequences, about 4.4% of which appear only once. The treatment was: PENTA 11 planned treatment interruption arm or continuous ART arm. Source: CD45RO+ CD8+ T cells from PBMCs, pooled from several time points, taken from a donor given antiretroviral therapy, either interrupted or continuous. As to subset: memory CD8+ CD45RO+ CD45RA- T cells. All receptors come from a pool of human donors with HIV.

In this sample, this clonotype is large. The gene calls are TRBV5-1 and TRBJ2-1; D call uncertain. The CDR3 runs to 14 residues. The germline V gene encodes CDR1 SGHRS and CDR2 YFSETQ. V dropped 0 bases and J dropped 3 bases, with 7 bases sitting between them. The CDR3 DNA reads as TGCGCCAGCAGCTTGGAGTCAATCTACAATGAGCAGTTCTTC. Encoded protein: CASSLESIYNEQFF.

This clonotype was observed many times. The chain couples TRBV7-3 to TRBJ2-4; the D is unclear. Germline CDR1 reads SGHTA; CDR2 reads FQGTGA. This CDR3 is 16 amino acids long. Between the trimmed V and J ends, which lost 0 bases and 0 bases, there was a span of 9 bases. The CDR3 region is CASSLTPSIAKNIQYF. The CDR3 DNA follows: TGTGCCAGCAGCTTAACTCCTTCTATAGCCAAAAACATTCAGTACTTC.

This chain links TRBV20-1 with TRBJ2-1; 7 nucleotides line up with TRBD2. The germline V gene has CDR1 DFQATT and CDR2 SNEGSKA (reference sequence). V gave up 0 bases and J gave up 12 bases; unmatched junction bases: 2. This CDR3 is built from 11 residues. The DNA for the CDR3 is TGCAGTGCTAGAGATGGGGGGGGGCAGTTCTTC. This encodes CSARDGGGQFF.

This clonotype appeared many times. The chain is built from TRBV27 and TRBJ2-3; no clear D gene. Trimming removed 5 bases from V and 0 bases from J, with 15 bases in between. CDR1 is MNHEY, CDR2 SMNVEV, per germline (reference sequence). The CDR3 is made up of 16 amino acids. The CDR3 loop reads CASSPYGRSSTDTQYF. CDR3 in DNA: TGTGCCAGCAGTCCGTATGGACGGAGCAGCACAGATACGCAGTATTTT.

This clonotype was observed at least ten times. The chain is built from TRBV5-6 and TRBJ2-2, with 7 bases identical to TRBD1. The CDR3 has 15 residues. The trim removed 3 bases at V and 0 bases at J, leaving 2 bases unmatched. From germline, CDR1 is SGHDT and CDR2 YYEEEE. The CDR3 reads CASSSQGANTGELFF. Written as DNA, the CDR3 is TGTGCCAGCAGCTCTCAGGGGGCGAACACCGGGGAGCTGTTTTTT.

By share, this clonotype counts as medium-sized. The chain's CDR3 is CSVGPPGSSYNEQFF. CDR3 coding DNA: TGCAGCGTCGGACCACCCGGGAGCTCCTACAATGAGCAGTTCTTC. The chain carries TRBV29-1 and TRBJ2-1; D is possibly TRBD2 (6 bases). The V gene lost 6 bases and the J gene lost 0 bases, with 15 bases spanning the gap. Per the germline V gene, CDR1 is SQVTM and CDR2 is ANQGSEA. The CDR3 sequence is 15 residues long.

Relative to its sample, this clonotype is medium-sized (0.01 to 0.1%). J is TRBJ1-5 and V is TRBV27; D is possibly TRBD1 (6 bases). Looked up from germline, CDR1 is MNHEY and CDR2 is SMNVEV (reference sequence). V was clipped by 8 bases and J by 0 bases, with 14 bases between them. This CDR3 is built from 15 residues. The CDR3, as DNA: TGTGCCAGCCTTCAACAGGGCTATAGCAATCAGCCCCAGCATTTT. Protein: CASLQQGYSNQPQHF.

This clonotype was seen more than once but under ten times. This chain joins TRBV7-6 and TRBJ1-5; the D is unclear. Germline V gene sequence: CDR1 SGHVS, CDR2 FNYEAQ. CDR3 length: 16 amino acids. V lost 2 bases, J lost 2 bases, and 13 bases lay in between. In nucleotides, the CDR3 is TGTGCCAGCAGCTTACGAGAAGTAAGGGGCAATCAGCCCCAGCATTTT. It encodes CASSLREVRGNQPQHF.

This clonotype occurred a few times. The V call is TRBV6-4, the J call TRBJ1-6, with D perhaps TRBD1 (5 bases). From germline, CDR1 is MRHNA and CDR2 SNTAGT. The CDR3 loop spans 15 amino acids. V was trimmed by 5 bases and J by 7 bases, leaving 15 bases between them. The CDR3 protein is CASSRRDLPNSPLHF. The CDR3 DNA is TGTGCCAGCAGTCGACGGGACCTCCCCAATTCACCCCTCCACTTT.

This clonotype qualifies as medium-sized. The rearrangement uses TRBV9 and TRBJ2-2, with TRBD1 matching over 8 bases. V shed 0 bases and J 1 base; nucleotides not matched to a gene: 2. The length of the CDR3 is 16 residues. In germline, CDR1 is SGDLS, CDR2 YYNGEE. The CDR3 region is CASSVVGTGNTGELFF. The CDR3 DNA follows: TGTGCCAGCAGCGTAGTTGGGACAGGGAACACCGGGGAGCTGTTTTTT. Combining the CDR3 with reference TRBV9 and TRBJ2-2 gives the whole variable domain DSGVTQTPKHLITATGQRVTLRCSPRSGDLSVYWYQQSLDQGLQFLIQYYNGEERAKGNILERFSAQQFPDLHSELNLSSLELGDSALYFCASSVVGTGNTGELFFGEGSRLTVL.

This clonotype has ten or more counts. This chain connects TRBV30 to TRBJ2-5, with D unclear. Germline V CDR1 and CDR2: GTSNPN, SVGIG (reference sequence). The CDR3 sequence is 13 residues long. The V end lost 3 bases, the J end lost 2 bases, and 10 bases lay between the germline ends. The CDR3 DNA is TGTGCCTGGAGAATCGAGAATCAAGAGACCCAGTACTTC. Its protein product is CAWRIENQETQYF.

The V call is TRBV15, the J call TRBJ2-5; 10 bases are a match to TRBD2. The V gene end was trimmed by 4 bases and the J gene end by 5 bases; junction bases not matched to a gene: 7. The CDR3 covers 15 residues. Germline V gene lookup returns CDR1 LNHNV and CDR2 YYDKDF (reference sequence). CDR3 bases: TGTGCCACCAGCATAGGTCTAGCGGGAGAGGAGACCCAGTACTTC. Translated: CATSIGLAGEETQYF.

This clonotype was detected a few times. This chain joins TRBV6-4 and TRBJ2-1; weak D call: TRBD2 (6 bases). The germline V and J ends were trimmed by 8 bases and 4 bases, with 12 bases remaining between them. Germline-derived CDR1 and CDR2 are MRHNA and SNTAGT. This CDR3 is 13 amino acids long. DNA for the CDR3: TGTGCCAGCTTCGGGACTGCTTACAATGAGCAGTTCTTC. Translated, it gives CASFGTAYNEQFF.

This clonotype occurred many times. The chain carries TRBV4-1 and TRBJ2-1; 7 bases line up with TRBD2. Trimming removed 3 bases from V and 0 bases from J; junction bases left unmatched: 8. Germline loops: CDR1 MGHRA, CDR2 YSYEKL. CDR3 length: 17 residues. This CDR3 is CASSQSYGGSSYNEQFF. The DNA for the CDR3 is TGCGCCAGCAGCCAGAGCTACGGGGGGAGCTCCTACAATGAGCAGTTCTTC.

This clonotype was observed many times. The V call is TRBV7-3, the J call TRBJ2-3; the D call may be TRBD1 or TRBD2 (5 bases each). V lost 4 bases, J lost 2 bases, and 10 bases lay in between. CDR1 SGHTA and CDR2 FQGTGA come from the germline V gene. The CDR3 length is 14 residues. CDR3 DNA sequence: TGTGCCAGCAGCTCTTCGGGACCCACAGATACGCAGTATTTT. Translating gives CASSSSGPTDTQYF.

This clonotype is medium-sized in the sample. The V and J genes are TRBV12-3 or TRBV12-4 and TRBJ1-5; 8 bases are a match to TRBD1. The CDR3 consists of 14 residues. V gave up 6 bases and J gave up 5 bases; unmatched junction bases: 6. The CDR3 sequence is CASSRDRGDQPQHF. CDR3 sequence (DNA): TGTGCCAGCAGCCGCGACAGGGGAGATCAGCCCCAGCATTTT.

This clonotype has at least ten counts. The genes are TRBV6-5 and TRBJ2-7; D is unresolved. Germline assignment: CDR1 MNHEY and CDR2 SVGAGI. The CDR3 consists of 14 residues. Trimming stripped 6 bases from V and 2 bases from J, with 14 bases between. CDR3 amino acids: CASSLGLNPYEQYF. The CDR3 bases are TGTGCCAGCAGCCTCGGGCTGAACCCCTACGAGCAGTACTTC.

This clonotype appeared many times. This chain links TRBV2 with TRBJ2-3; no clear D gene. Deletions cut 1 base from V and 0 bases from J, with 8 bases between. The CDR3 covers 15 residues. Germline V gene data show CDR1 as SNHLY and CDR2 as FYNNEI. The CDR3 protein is CASSEGSRSTDTQYF. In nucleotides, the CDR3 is TGTGCCAGCAGTGAAGGGTCACGAAGCACAGATACGCAGTATTTT.

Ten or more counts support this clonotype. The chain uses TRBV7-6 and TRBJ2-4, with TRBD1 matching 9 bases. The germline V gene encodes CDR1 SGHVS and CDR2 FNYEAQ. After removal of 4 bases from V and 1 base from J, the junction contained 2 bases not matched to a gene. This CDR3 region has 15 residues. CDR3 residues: CASSSGQGAKNIQYF. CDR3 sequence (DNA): TGTGCCAGCAGCTCAGGACAGGGGGCCAAAAACATTCAGTACTTC.

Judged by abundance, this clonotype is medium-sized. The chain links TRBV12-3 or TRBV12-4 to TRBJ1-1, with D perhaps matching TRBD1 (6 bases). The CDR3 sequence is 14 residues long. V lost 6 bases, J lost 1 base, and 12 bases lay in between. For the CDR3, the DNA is TGTGCCAGCAGACTGGGACACGGGAACACTGAAGCTTTCTTT. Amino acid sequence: CASRLGHGNTEAFF.